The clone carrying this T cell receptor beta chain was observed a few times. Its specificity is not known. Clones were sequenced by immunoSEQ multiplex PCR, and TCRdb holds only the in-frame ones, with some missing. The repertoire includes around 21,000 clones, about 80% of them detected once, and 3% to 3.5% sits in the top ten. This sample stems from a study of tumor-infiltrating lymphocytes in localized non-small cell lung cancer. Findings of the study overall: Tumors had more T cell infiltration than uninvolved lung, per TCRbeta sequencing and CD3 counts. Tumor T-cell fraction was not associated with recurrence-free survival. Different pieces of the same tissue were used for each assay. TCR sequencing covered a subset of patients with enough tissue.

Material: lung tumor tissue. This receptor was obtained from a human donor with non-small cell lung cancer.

The CDR3 loop is CASSSGGGGATDTQYF. CDR3 coding DNA: TGTGCCAGCAGCTCCGGCGGAGGGGGGGCCACAGATACGCAGTATTTT. The V gene is TRBV11-2, the J gene TRBJ2-3; perhaps TRBD2 as D (7 bases). The CDR3 covers 16 residues. V gave up 4 bases and J gave up 2 bases, with 16 bases separating them. Germline V gene data show CDR1 as SGHAT and CDR2 as FQNNGV.